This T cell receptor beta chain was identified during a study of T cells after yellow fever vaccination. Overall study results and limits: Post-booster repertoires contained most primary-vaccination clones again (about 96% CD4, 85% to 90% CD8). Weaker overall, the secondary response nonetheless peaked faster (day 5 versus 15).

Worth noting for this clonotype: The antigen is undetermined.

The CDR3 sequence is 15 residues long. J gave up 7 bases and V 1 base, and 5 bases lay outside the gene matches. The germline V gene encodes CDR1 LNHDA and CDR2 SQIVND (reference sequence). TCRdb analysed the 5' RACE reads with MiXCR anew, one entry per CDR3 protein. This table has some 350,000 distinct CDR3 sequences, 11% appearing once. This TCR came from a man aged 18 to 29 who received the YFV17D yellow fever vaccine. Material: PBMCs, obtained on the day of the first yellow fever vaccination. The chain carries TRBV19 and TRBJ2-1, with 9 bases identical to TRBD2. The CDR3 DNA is TGTGCCAGTAGTATAGGGGCGGGGGGGCCGAATGAGCAGTTCTTC. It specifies CASSIGAGGPNEQFF.